These T cell receptor beta chains were read from a single sample in a study of blood T cell repertoires in COVID-19. This table comes from immunoSEQ multiplex PCR, and its TCRdb copy is limited to in-frame clones, with some not included. The table shows about 40,000 clones, with roughly 87% occurring only once. Sequencing was done on a sample of peripheral blood. Source of these receptors: an elderly woman with active COVID-19. The CDR3 runs from the conserved cysteine through the conserved F or W. A D gene is named only where the DNA matches it firmly. Only part of the rows carry a size: once, few, many, or a class if the clone is expanded.

clone size	D gene	J gene	V gene	CDR3 DNA	CDR3 protein
-	TRBD2	TRBJ2-2	TRBV5-1	TGCGCCAGCAGCTTGAGACTAGCCACCGGGGAGCTGTTTTTT	CASSLRLATGELFF
-	TRBD1	TRBJ2-7	TRBV7-8	TGTGCCAGCAGCTTAGTCCGGGACAGCTCCTACGAGCAGTACTTC	CASSLVRDSSYEQYF
-	-	TRBJ1-2	TRBV7-2	TGTGCCAGCAGCTCCCGTTCGGGGGGTTACTATGGCTACACCTTC	CASSSRSGGYYGYTF
-	TRBD1	TRBJ1-1	TRBV27	TGTGCCAGCAGTTTATATGGGACAGTAGGCCCTGAAGCTTTCTTT	CASSLYGTVGPEAFF
-	-	TRBJ2-3	TRBV5-1	TGCGCCAGCATGAGGGGGAGCACAGATACGCAGTATTTT	CASMRGSTDTQYF
-	-	TRBJ1-3	TRBV29-1	TGCAGCGTTACCCGGGATATTGGAAACACCATATATTTT	CSVTRDIGNTIYF
-	TRBD1	TRBJ1-6	TRBV19	TGTGCCAGTAGTCCAAACAGGGGGCATAATTCACCCCTCCACTTT	CASSPNRGHNSPLHF
-	TRBD2	TRBJ2-1	TRBV19	TGTGCCAGTAGTGTGGGGGGGAGCTCCTACAATGAGCAGTTCTTC	CASSVGGSSYNEQFF
-	TRBD2	TRBJ2-3	TRBV7-2	TGTGCCAGCACTAGCGGGGGGCTTAGCACAGATACGCAGTATTTT	CASTSGGLSTDTQYF
-	-	TRBJ2-2	TRBV27	TGTGCCAGCAGTCCTCGTAGAAACACCGGGGAGCTGTTTTTT	CASSPRRNTGELFF
-	-	TRBJ2-1	TRBV27	TGTGCCAGCAGTTTGATGGACAGTTACAATGAGCAGTTCTTC	CASSLMDSYNEQFF
-	-	TRBJ2-7	TRBV18	TGTGCCAGCTCACCACCAGGACTCTCCTTGGGCTACGAGCAGTACTTC	CASSPPGLSLGYEQYF
-	-	TRBJ1-4	TRBV9	TGTGCCAGCAGCTTCAGGATGGGAACTAATGAAAAACTGTTTTTT	CASSFRMGTNEKLFF
once	TRBD2	TRBJ2-5	TRBV11-2	TGTGCCAGCAGGCCGAATAGCGGGGGGGATATTGAGACCCAGTACTTC	CASRPNSGGDIETQYF
-	-	TRBJ2-7	TRBV6-1	TGTGCCAGCAGTGGCGGTTTCGTGGGTGTGTCCTACGAGCAGTACTTC	CASSGGFVGVSYEQYF
once	-	TRBJ1-1	TRBV5-5	TGTGCCAGCAGCTTGGTAGGGGATGGCACTGAAGCTTTCTTT	CASSLVGDGTEAFF
-	-	TRBJ2-2	TRBV24-1	TGTGCCACCAGTGATTTGAAAGGGGTCACCACCGGGGAGCTGTTTTTT	CATSDLKGVTTGELFF
-	TRBD1	TRBJ1-5	TRBV5-1	TGCGCCAGCAGCTTGACAGGGGTTCAGCCCCAGCATTTT	CASSLTGVQPQHF
-	TRBD1	TRBJ2-3	TRBV15	TGTGCCACCAGCAGGACAGGGGGCGTCGATACGCAGTATTTT	CATSRTGGVDTQYF
-	-	TRBJ1-5	TRBV5-6	TGTGCCAGCAGCCGGACATCCGATCAGCCCCAGCATTTT	CASSRTSDQPQHF
-	-	TRBJ1-1	TRBV27	TGTGCCAGCAGTTTTTGGGGGGGCACTGAAGCTTTCTTT	CASSFWGGTEAFF
-	-	TRBJ2-7	TRBV5-6	TGTGCCAGCAGCTTTATGGACAAACCCTACGAGCAGTACTTC	CASSFMDKPYEQYF
-	-	TRBJ2-7	TRBV24-1	TGTGCCACCTCTCAGGCAGGCACATACGAGCAGTACTTC	CATSQAGTYEQYF
once	TRBD1	TRBJ2-7	TRBV7-2	TGTGCCAGCAGCACTCAACAGGGGGCATCGTACGAGCAGTACTTC	CASSTQQGASYEQYF
once	TRBD1	TRBJ1-1	TRBV11-3	TGTGCCAGCAGCCCCGGTGGGGGACAGGGGACCGAAGCTTTCTTT	CASSPGGGQGTEAFF
-	-	TRBJ1-3	TRBV28	TGTGCCAGCAGTTTTTCTAGGGGCGCTGGGTCTGGAAACACCATATATTTT	CASSFSRGAGSGNTIYF
-	TRBD2	TRBJ2-3	TRBV29-1	TGCAGCGTTGTGCGGGGGGGCGCAGATACGCAGTATTTT	CSVVRGGADTQYF
-	-	TRBJ1-6	TRBV6-4	TGTGCCAGCCGACGGGTGAGCTCCTATAATTCACCCCTCCACTTT	CASRRVSSYNSPLHF
-	-	TRBJ2-7	TRBV5-1	TGCGCCAGCAGCTTGGGGGGCGTGGGGCCAGGCTACGAGCAGTACTTC	CASSLGGVGPGYEQYF